This T cell receptor beta chain stems from a study of blood T cell repertoires in COVID-19 (dated by TCRdb to 2019 to 2021). For context, the study as a whole: Collaborator samples came from the United States, Italy and Spain and covered acute and convalescent phases of COVID-19. The samples were drawn from the first 160 participants of the ongoing ImmuneRACE study and from over a thousand subjects provided by 6 global collaborators. HLA class I and class II types, where available, came from metadata supplied by the sample provider rather than from assay-based typing. The repertoires were released in a freely available public database meant as a resource for research on the immune response to SARS-CoV-2. Subjects who had been exposed to COVID-19, were actively infected with it, or had recovered from it provided the deeply sampled blood TCRbeta repertoires that made up the dataset. The material from the prospective study consisted of cDNA or gDNA derived from T cells, B-cell-depleted T cells, or PBMCs. Nearly every sample came with metadata listing a de-identified subject ID, COVID-19 status, age in years and sex.

The CDR3 contains 14 residues, cysteine and phenylalanine counted. Only the CDR3 portion is preserved as DNA: 42 bases, with reading frame beginning at the first base. CDR1 and CDR2 are read off the germline V gene (reference sequence) as SGHAT and FQDESV. Trimming at the junction amounts to 4 bases on V and 1 base on J, and the germline ends lie 10 bases apart. General findings and caveats noted by the study authors: Clinical and demographic metadata were provided uncurated, with the amount varying by source and participant.

Each collaborating institution followed its own protocols to collect whole blood in K2EDTA tubes. For TCRbeta analysis, collaborator samples were shipped as frozen whole blood, as isolated PBMCs, or as DNA extracted from either sample type. TCRbeta CDR3 regions were amplified from genomic DNA by means of the immunoSEQ Assay, a bias-controlled multiplex PCR. In the source study's methods: The number of nucleated cells in each sample was estimated from the amplification of reference gene primers within the assay. To quantify the absolute abundance of each unique TCRbeta CDR3 rearrangement, sequence reads were collapsed and filtered. Productive Simpson clonality was computed per sample as the square root of Simpson's diversity index over productive rearrangements. The clones in this table, taken by TCRdb from immuneACCESS, are in-frame only. Not every clone is retained; where verified, under half of the shortfall comes from an unresolved V gene, and the cause of the rest is unknown. V, J and clone size were drawn from that table, and D and trimming were deduced from the DNA. The sample table contains about 99,000 clones; only one count was recorded for around 84% of them. The ten largest clones represent just under 2% of the sample.

In regard to this clone: The clone's antigen remains unknown. It has no much larger one-base neighbor in the sample; base qualities were not kept.

Sequencing was performed on peripheral blood. This clonotype originated in a man in his 70s with active or convalescent COVID-19. The rearrangement joined TRBV11-1 to TRBJ1-1; the D gene cannot be named for sure. The nucleotide sequence reads as follows: TGTGCCAGCAGCTCGCGGGCGACGAACACTGAAGCTTTCTTT. Its translation is CASSSRATNTEAFF.